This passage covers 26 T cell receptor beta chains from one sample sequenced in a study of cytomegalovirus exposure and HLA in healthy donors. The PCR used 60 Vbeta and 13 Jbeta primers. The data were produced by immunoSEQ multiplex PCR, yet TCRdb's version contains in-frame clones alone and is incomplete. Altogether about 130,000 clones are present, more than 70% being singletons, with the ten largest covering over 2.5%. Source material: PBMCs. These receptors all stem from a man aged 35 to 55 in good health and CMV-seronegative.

The CDR3 here is CASSQGWGSTDTQYF. The CDR3 nucleotides read TGCGCCAGCAGCCAAGGGTGGGGCTCCACAGATACGCAGTATTTT. The J gene is TRBJ2-3, the V gene TRBV4-1; a weak D match, TRBD1 (5 bases). The germline V gene has CDR1 MGHRA and CDR2 YSYEKL. The CDR3 length is 15 residues. V was shortened by 1 base and J by 2 bases, with 10 bases between the two germline ends.

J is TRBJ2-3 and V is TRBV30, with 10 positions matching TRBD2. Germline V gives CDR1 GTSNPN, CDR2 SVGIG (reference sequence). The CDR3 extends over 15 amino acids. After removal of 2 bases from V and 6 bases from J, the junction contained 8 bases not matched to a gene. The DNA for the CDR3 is TGTGCCTGGAGTCTGGCTAGCGGGAGCTCGGATACGCAGTATTTT. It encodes CAWSLASGSSDTQYF.

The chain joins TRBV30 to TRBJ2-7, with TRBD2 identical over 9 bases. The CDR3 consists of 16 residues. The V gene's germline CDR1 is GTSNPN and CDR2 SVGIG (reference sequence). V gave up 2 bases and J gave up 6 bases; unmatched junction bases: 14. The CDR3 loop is CAWSKISGRQSPEQYF. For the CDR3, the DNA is TGTGCCTGGAGTAAAATAAGCGGGAGGCAGTCCCCCGAGCAGTACTTC.

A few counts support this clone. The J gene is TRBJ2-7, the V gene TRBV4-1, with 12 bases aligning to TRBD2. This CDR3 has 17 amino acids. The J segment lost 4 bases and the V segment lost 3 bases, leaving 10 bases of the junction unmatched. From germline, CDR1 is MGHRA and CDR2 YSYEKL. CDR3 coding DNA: TGCGCCAGCAGCCAGGACCTTACTAGCGGGGGGATATACGAGCAGTACTTC. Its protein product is CASSQDLTSGGIYEQYF.

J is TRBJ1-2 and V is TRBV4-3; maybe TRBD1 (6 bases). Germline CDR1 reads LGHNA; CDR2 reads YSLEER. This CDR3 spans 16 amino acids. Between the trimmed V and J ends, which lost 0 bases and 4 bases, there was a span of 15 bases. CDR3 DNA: TGCGCCAGCAGCCAAGAAGGCAGGGGATCTATCTATGGCTACACCTTC. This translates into CASSQEGRGSIYGYTF.

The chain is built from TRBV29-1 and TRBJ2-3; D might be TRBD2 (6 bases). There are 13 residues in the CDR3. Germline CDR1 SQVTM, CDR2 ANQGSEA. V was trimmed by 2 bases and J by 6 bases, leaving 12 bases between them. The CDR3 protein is CSVETAGGDTQYF. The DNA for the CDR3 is TGCAGCGTTGAAACGGCTGGGGGGGATACGCAGTATTTT.

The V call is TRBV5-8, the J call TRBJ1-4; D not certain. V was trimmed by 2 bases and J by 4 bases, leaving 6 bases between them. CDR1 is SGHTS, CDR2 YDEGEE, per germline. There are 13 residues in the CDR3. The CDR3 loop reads CASSFRDNEKLFF. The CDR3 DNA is TGTGCCAGCAGCTTCCGGGATAATGAAAAACTGTTTTTT.

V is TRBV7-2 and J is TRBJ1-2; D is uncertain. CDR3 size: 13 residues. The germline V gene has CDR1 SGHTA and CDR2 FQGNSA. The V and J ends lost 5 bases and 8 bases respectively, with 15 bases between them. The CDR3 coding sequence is TGTGCCAGCAGCCCAAGTCCGGGAGGGGGCTACACCTTC. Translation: CASSPSPGGGYTF.

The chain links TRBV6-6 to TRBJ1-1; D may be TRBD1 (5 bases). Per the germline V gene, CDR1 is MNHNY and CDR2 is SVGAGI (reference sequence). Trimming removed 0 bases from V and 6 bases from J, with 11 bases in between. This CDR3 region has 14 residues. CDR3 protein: CASSYSSGIAEAFF. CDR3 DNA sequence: TGTGCCAGCAGTTACTCCTCAGGGATCGCTGAAGCTTTCTTT.

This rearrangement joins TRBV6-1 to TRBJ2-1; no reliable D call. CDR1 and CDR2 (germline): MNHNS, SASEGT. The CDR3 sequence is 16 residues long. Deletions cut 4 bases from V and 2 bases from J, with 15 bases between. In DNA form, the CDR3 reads TGTGCCAGCAGTGGGTCGCCCAGGCCTCCCTACAATGAGCAGTTCTTC. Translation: CASSGSPRPPYNEQFF.

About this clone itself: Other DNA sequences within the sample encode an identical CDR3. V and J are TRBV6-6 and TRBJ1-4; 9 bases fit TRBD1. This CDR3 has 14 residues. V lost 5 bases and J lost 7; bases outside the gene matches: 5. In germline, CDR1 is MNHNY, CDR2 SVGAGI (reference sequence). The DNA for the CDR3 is TGTGCCAGCAGTACCGGGACAGGGACTGAAAAACTGTTTTTT. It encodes CASSTGTGTEKLFF.

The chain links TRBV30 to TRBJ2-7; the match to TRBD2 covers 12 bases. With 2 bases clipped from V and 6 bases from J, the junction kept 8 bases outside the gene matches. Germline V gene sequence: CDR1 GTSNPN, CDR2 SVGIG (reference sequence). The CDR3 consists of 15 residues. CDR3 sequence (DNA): TGTGCCTGGAGTCTTAGACTAGCGGGAGATTCCGAGCAGTACTTC. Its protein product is CAWSLRLAGDSEQYF.

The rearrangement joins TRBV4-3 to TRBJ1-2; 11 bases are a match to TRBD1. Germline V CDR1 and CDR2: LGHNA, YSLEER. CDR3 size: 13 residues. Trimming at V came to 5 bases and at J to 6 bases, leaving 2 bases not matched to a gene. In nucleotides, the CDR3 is TGCGCCAGCAGCGTGGGACAGGGGGATGGCTACACCTTC. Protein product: CASSVGQGDGYTF.

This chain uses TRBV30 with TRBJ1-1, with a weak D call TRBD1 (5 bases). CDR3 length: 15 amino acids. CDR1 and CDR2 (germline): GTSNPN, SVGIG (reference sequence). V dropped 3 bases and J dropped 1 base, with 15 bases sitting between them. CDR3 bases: TGTGCCTGGAGCCCCCGGGGGGGGTGGAACACTGAAGCTTTCTTT. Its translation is CAWSPRGGWNTEAFF.

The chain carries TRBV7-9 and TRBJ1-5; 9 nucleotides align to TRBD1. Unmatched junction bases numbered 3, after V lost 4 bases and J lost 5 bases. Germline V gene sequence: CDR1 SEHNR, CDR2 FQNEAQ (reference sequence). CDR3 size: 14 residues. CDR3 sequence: CASSSRQGDQPQHF. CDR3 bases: TGTGCCAGCAGCTCCCGACAGGGGGATCAGCCCCAGCATTTT.

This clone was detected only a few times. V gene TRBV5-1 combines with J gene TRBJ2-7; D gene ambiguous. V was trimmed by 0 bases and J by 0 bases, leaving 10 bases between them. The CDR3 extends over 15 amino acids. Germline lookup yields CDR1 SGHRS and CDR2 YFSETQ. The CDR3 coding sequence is TGCGCCAGCAGCTTGGGGTCAAGGAGCTCCTACGAGCAGTACTTC. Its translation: CASSLGSRSSYEQYF. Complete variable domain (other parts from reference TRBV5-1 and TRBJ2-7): KAGVTQTPRYLIKTRGQQVTLSCSPISGHRSVSWYQQTPGQGLQFLFEYFSETQRNKGNFPGRFSGRQFSNSRSEMNVSTLELGDSALYLCASSLGSRSSYEQYFGPGTRLTVT.

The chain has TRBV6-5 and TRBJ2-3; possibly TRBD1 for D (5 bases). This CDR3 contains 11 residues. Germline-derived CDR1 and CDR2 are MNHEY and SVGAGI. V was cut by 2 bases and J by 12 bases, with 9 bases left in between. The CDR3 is CASSYGGQQYF. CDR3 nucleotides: TGTGCCAGCAGTTACGGTGGACAACAGTATTTT.

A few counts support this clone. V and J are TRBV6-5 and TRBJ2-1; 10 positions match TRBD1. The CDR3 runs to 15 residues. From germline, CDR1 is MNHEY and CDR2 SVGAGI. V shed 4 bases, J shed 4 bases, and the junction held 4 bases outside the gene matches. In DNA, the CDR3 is TGTGCCAGCAGTTCGACAGGGGGCCGGTACAATGAGCAGTTCTTC. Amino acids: CASSSTGGRYNEQFF.

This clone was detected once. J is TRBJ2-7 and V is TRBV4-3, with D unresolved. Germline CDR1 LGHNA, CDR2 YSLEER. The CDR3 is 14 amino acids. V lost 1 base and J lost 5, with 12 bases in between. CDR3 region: CASSQGGRPHEQYF. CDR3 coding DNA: TGCGCCAGCAGCCAAGGCGGCAGACCCCACGAGCAGTACTTC.

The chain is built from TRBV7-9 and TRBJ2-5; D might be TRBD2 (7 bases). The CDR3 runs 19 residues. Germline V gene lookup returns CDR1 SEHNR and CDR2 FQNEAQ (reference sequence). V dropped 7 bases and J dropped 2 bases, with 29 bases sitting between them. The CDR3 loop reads CASTLPLYGRGGWQETQYF. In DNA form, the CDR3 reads TGTGCCAGCACTCTCCCCCTCTATGGGAGGGGGGGGTGGCAAGAGACCCAGTACTTC. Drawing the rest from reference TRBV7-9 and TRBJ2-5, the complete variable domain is DTGVSQNPRHKITKRGQNVTFRCDPISEHNRLYWYRQTLGQGPEFLTYFQNEAQLEKSRLLSDRFSAERPKGSFSTLEIQRTEQGDSAMYLCASTLPLYGRGGWQETQYFGPGTRLLVL.

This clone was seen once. In DNA, the CDR3 is TGTGCCAGCAGTCCCGCCTACGAGCAGTACTTC. Protein: CASSPAYEQYF. The chain couples TRBV28 to TRBJ2-7; D is ambiguous. The CDR3 consists of 11 residues. Trimming removed 5 bases from V and 2 bases from J, with 4 bases in between. Germline V gene sequence: CDR1 MDHEN, CDR2 SYDVKM.

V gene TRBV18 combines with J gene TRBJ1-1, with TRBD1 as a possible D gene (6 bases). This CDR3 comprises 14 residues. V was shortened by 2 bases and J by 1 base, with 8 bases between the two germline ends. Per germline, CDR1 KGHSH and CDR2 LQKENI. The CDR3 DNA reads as TGTGCCAGCTCACCAGTGGGGGCGAACACTGAAGCTTTCTTT. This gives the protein CASSPVGANTEAFF.

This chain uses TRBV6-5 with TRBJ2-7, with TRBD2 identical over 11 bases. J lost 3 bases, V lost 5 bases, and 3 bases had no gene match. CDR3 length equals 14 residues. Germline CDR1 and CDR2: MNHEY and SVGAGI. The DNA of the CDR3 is TGTGCCAGCAGTAGTAGCGGGAGGGTCTACGAGCAGTACTTC. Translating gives CASSSSGRVYEQYF.

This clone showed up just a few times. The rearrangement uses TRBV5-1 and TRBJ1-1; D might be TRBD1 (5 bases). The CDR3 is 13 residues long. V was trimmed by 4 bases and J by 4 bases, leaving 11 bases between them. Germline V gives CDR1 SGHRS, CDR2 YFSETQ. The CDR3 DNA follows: TGCGCCAGCAGCCCGACCCAGGGCACTGAAGCTTTCTTT. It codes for CASSPTQGTEAFF.

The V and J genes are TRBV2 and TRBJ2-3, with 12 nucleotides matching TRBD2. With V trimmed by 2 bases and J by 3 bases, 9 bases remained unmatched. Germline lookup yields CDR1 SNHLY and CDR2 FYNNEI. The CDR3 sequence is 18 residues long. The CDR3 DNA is TGTGCCAGCAGTGAACCTAGCGGGGGGGTTCAAGGAACAGATACGCAGTATTTT. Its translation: CASSEPSGGVQGTDTQYF.

CDR3 amino acids: CASSQVQGLEQFF. CDR3 nucleotides: TGTGCCAGCAGCCAAGTTCAGGGTCTTGAGCAGTTCTTC. The rearrangement joins TRBV14 to TRBJ2-1, with D possibly matching TRBD1 (5 bases). This CDR3 spans 13 amino acids. Germline V CDR1 and CDR2: SGHDN, FVKESK. With 1 base removed from V and 9 bases from J, the gap between germline ends came to 10 bases.